Following are 23 T cell receptor beta chains from one sample sequenced in a study of CD8+ T cells in alopecia areata. Extracted from the samples, RNA was reverse transcribed into cDNA to serve as the sequencing template. Method: immunoSEQ multiplex PCR; TCRdb's copy keeps in-frame clones and lacks some. The sample consists of roughly 120,000 clones, 50% to 75% of them appearing once. Treatment of the sample: oral pan-JAK inhibitor, 5-10 mg twice daily. The starting material was CD8+ T cells sorted from blood, obtained at week 4, from a patient treated with tofacitinib. Receptor source: a human donor with alopecia areata.

The CDR3 region is CASSEVTGGNSPLHF. The CDR3 nucleotides read TGTGCCAGCAGTGAAGTTACAGGGGGGAATTCACCCCTCCACTTT. The chain has TRBV2 and TRBJ1-6; TRBD1 matches 8 bases. The CDR3 sequence is 15 residues long. V gave up 1 base and J gave up 7 bases; unmatched junction bases: 3. CDR1 SNHLY and CDR2 FYNNEI come from the germline V gene.

The V and J genes are TRBV29-1 and TRBJ2-3; D not resolved. The germline V gene encodes CDR1 SQVTM and CDR2 ANQGSEA. V was shortened by 3 bases and J by 2 bases, with 3 bases between the two germline ends. The length of the CDR3 is 11 residues. The CDR3 region has the DNA TGCAGCGTTGACCTCACAGATACGCAGTATTTT. Translated, it gives CSVDLTDTQYF.

This clone has just a few counts. The rearrangement links TRBV10-3 to TRBJ1-5; no clear D. This CDR3 spans 14 amino acids. The V end was cut by 0 bases, the J end by 3 bases, with 6 bases between. CDR1 and CDR2 (germline): ENHRY, SYGVKD. This CDR3 is CAISESRANQPQHF. As DNA, the CDR3 is TGTGCCATCAGTGAGTCCCGGGCCAATCAGCCCCAGCATTTT.

The J gene is TRBJ2-5, the V gene TRBV7-9, with D perhaps being TRBD1 or TRBD2 (5 bases each). The germline V gene has CDR1 SEHNR and CDR2 FQNEAQ (reference sequence). The CDR3 runs to 15 residues. Trimming pared 2 bases from V and 3 bases from J, leaving 13 bases between. CDR3 DNA sequence: TGTGCCAGCAGCTTAACGGGGCGAAAAAAAGAGACCCAGTACTTC. As protein: CASSLTGRKKETQYF.

The chain has TRBV25-1 and TRBJ1-5; D might be TRBD1 (5 bases). The length of the CDR3 is 14 residues. Germline CDR1 and CDR2: MGHDK and SYGVNS. Between the trimmed V and J ends, which lost 3 bases and 4 bases, there was a span of 10 bases. The CDR3 loop reads CASSDGGGNQPQHF. CDR3 coding DNA: TGTGCCAGCAGTGATGGTGGGGGGAATCAGCCCCAGCATTTT. Looking up the rest from reference TRBV25-1 and TRBJ1-5 gives the full variable domain: EADIYQTPRYLVIGTGKKITLECSQTMGHDKMYWYQQDPGMELHLIHYSYGVNSTEKGDLSSESTVSRIRTEHFPLTLESARPSHTSQYLCASSDGGGNQPQHFGDGTRLSIL.

Only a few counts were recorded for this clone. The rearrangement links TRBV13 to TRBJ2-5; no firm D call. CDR1 and CDR2 (germline): PRHDT, FYEKMQ (reference sequence). The V end was cut by 3 bases, the J end by 5 bases, with 10 bases between. There are 13 residues in the CDR3. CDR3 loop: CASSFRIDETQYF. The CDR3 bases are TGTGCCAGCAGCTTCAGGATTGATGAGACCCAGTACTTC.

This sequence joins TRBV7-9 and TRBJ2-4; D is undetermined. The CDR3 spans 12 residues. Trimming stripped 3 bases from V and 8 bases from J, with 8 bases between. Per germline, CDR1 SEHNR and CDR2 FQNEAQ (reference sequence). CDR3 coding DNA: TGTGCCAGCAGCTTGAGTGGGGACATTCAGTACTTC. Translated, it gives CASSLSGDIQYF.

This rearrangement joins TRBV29-1 to TRBJ2-7; 7 nucleotides agree with TRBD1. V shed 6 bases, J shed 5 bases, and the junction held 4 bases outside the gene matches. CDR1 is SQVTM and CDR2 is ANQGSEA in the germline V gene. The CDR3 spans 11 residues. The CDR3 sequence is CSVQGVHEQYF. In nucleotides, the CDR3 is TGCAGCGTCCAGGGGGTTCACGAGCAGTACTTC.

The chain carries TRBV6-4 and TRBJ2-3; TRBD2 aligns across 12 bases. The CDR3 has 15 amino acids. Germline V gene lookup returns CDR1 MRHNA and CDR2 SNTAGT. J gave up 1 base and V 4 bases, and 0 bases lay outside the gene matches. CDR3 sequence reads: CASSGLAGGTDTQYF. CDR3 nucleotide sequence: TGTGCCAGCAGTGGACTAGCGGGGGGCACAGATACGCAGTATTTT.

The chain is built from TRBV29-1 and TRBJ1-2, with D possibly matching TRBD1 (5 bases). The germline V gene has CDR1 SQVTM and CDR2 ANQGSEA. The CDR3 has 12 amino acids. The ends were cut back, 6 bases at V and 8 bases at J, with 16 bases in the middle. CDR3 sequence (DNA): TGCAGCGTCTTCCGGGACGATGAGGGCTACACCTTC. Translating gives CSVFRDDEGYTF. The variable domain in full, with the rest retrieved from reference TRBV29-1 and TRBJ1-2, is SAVISQKPSRDICQRGTSLTIQCQVDSQVTMMFWYRQQPGQSLTLIATANQGSEATYESGFVIDKFPISRPNLTFSTLTVSNMSPEDSSIYLCSVFRDDEGYTFGSGTRLTVV.

This clone was seen only a few times. The chain links TRBV6-1 to TRBJ2-6; 9 nucleotides match TRBD1. This CDR3 region has 18 residues. After removal of 4 bases from V and 2 bases from J, the junction contained 9 bases not matched to a gene. Germline-derived CDR1 and CDR2 are MNHNS and SASEGT. CDR3 amino acids: CASSASDRGKAGANVLTF. The CDR3 nucleotides are TGTGCCAGCAGTGCCTCGGACAGGGGAAAGGCTGGGGCCAACGTCCTGACTTTC.

In this sample, this clone turned up many times. A far larger clone is a single base away, which makes a read error likely. This sample also contains other DNA sequences that code for the same CDR3. The chain has TRBV5-4 and TRBJ2-1; D is ambiguous. V lost 0 bases and J 5 bases, leaving 6 bases between the germline ends. This CDR3 is built from 13 residues. Germline V gene lookup returns CDR1 SGHNT and CDR2 YYREEE (reference sequence). The CDR3 here is CASSLGTNNEQFF. DNA of the CDR3: TGTGCCAGCAGCTTGGGAACCAACAATGAGCAGTTCTTC.

The chain links TRBV18 to TRBJ2-5; 12 bases are shared with TRBD2. The CDR3 sequence is 16 residues long. V shed 4 bases, J shed 1 base, and the junction held 4 bases outside the gene matches. In germline, CDR1 is KGHSH, CDR2 LQKENI. The CDR3 DNA reads TGTGCCAGCTCACGACTAGCGGGGGACCTCCAAGAGACCCAGTACTTC. Translation: CASSRLAGDLQETQYF. Full variable domain (outside the CDR3, taken from reference TRBV18 and TRBJ2-5): NAGVMQNPRHLVRRRGQEARLRCSPMKGHSHVYWYRQLPEEGLKFMVYLQKENIIDESGMPKERFSAEFPKEGPSILRIQQVVRGDSAAYFCASSRLAGDLQETQYFGPGTRLLVL.

The chain uses TRBV15 and TRBJ2-5, with D perhaps matching TRBD1 or TRBD2 (7 bases each). V was trimmed by 3 bases and J by 7 bases, leaving 21 bases between them. The CDR3 sequence is 16 residues long. Germline V gene lookup returns CDR1 LNHNV and CDR2 YYDKDF (reference sequence). The CDR3 reads CATSSLPGRGHGTQYF. CDR3 bases: TGTGCCACCAGCAGCCTCCCTGGGAGGGGGCATGGGACCCAGTACTTC.

V is TRBV13 and J is TRBJ1-5; D call uncertain. This CDR3 is 15 amino acids long. The V gene lost 3 bases and the J gene lost 0 bases, with 9 bases spanning the gap. The germline CDR1 and CDR2 sequences are PRHDT and FYEKMQ (reference sequence). The CDR3 DNA reads TGTGCCAGCAGCTTCGCCGGAGATAGCAATCAGCCCCAGCATTTT. It codes for CASSFAGDSNQPQHF.

This clone was found a few times. The rearrangement joins TRBV19 to TRBJ2-6; a weak D match, TRBD2 (6 bases). Germline V lookup: CDR1 LNHDA, CDR2 SQIVND (reference sequence). This CDR3 contains 14 residues. Trimming pared 10 bases from V and 4 bases from J, leaving 14 bases between. In DNA form, the CDR3 reads TGTGCCACTACGACTAGTTACGGGGCCAACGTCCTGACTTTC. Residues: CATTTSYGANVLTF. Combining the CDR3 with reference TRBV19 and TRBJ2-6 gives the whole variable domain DGGITQSPKYLFRKEGQNVTLSCEQNLNHDAMYWYRQDPGQGLRLIYYSQIVNDFQKGDIAEGYSVSREKKESFPLTVTSAQKNPTAFYLCATTTSYGANVLTFGAGSRLTVL.

A few counts support this clone. The rearrangement joins TRBV5-4 to TRBJ2-1; 8 bases match TRBD1. The V segment lost 0 bases and the J segment 7 bases; nucleotides outside the gene matches: 3. From germline, CDR1 is SGHNT and CDR2 YYREEE (reference sequence). The CDR3 consists of 14 residues. The DNA for the CDR3 is TGTGCCAGCAGCTTGGGGCAGGGGGCGAATGAGCAGTTCTTC. Encoded protein: CASSLGQGANEQFF. Full variable domain (missing parts from reference TRBV5-4 and TRBJ2-1): ETGVTQSPTHLIKTRGQQVTLRCSSQSGHNTVSWYQQALGQGPQFIFQYYREEENGRGNFPPRFSGLQFPNYSSELNVNALELDDSALYLCASSLGQGANEQFFGPGTRLTVL.

This clone was detected only a few times. This chain joins TRBV29-1 and TRBJ1-1; D not resolved. Trimming took off 4 bases at V and 0 bases at J, with 9 bases between the two ends. Looked up from germline, CDR1 is SQVTM and CDR2 is ANQGSEA. The CDR3 extends over 13 amino acids. Written as DNA, the CDR3 is TGCAGCGTTGGTGGATTAATGAACACTGAAGCTTTCTTT. Translating it yields CSVGGLMNTEAFF. The whole variable domain, filled in from reference TRBV29-1 and TRBJ1-1, reads SAVISQKPSRDICQRGTSLTIQCQVDSQVTMMFWYRQQPGQSLTLIATANQGSEATYESGFVIDKFPISRPNLTFSTLTVSNMSPEDSSIYLCSVGGLMNTEAFFGQGTRLTVV.

The CDR3 DNA sequence: TGTGCCAGCAGCTCCGGGGCGGGGGATACGCAGTATTTT. Protein sequence: CASSSGAGDTQYF. V usage is TRBV11-2 and J usage is TRBJ2-3; TRBD2 is a possible D gene (6 bases). The V end lost 4 bases, the J end lost 6 bases, and 11 bases lay between the germline ends. In germline, CDR1 is SGHAT, CDR2 FQNNGV. The CDR3 runs to 13 residues. The complete variable domain, with remaining parts taken from reference TRBV11-2 and TRBJ2-3, reads EAGVAQSPRYKIIEKRQSVAFWCNPISGHATLYWYQQILGQGPKLLIQFQNNGVVDDSQLPKDRFSAERLKGVDSTLKIQPAKLEDSAVYLCASSSGAGDTQYFGPGTRLTVL.

The gene calls are TRBV29-1 and TRBJ1-1; the D gene is possibly TRBD1 (6 bases). This CDR3 has 14 amino acids. CDR1 and CDR2 from the germline V gene are SQVTM and ANQGSEA. The V and J ends lost 7 bases and 1 base respectively, with 16 bases between them. The CDR3 region is CSGLTGFENTEAFF. In nucleotides, the CDR3 is TGCAGCGGCCTTACAGGGTTCGAGAACACTGAAGCTTTCTTT.

The chain couples TRBV28 to TRBJ1-5; D is possibly TRBD1 (6 bases). Germline CDR1 is MDHEN and CDR2 is SYDVKM. V was cut by 6 bases and J by 4 bases, with 19 bases left in between. The CDR3 consists of 16 residues. CDR3 loop: CASSTIEQGGNQPQHF. The CDR3 bases are TGTGCCAGCAGCACCATCGAACAGGGCGGGAATCAGCCCCAGCATTTT.

This chain joins TRBV29-1 and TRBJ1-2; a weak D match, TRBD1 (6 bases). Trimming took off 3 bases at V and 5 bases at J, with 10 bases between the two ends. Germline lookup yields CDR1 SQVTM and CDR2 ANQGSEA. This CDR3 region has 12 residues. DNA of the CDR3: TGCAGCGTTGACAGGGGAGAATATGGCTACACCTTC. Its translation: CSVDRGEYGYTF.

The chain employs TRBV29-1 and TRBJ1-1, with TRBD1 identical over 7 bases. Germline values: CDR1 SQVTM, CDR2 ANQGSEA. This CDR3 is 13 amino acids long. After removal of 8 bases from V and 5 bases from J, the junction contained 11 bases not matched to a gene. The chain's CDR3 is CSSDDREGTEAFF. The CDR3 region has the DNA TGCAGCTCCGACGACAGGGAGGGAACTGAAGCTTTCTTT.